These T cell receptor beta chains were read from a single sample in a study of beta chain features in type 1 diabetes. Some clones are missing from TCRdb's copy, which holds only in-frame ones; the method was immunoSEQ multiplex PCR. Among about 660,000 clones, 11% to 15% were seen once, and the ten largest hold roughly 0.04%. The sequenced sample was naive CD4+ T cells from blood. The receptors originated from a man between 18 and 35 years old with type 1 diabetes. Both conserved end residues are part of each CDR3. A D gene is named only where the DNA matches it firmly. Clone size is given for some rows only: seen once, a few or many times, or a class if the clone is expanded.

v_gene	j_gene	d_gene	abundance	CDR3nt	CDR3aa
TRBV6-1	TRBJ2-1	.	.	TGTGCCACCGGGGACCTGAGCTCCTACAATGAGCAGTTCTTC	CATGDLSSYNEQFF
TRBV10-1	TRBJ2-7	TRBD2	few	TGCGCCAGCAGTCGGACTAGCGGGACCAAGCAGTACTTC	CASSRTSGTKQYF
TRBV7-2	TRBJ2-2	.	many	TGTGCCAGCAGGCCCTCCCCTGGCGCCGGGGAGCTGTTTTTT	CASRPSPGAGELFF
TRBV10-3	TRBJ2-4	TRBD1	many	TGTGCCATCAGTGACCCCCAGGGGGTCAAAAACATTCAGTACTTC	CAISDPQGVKNIQYF
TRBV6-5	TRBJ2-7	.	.	TGTGCCAGCAGTTACGAGGGCTGGGGAGAGCAGTACTTC	CASSYEGWGEQYF
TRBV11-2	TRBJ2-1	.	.	TGTGCCAGCAGCCCCAGGGGGGCATTCGGAAGCAATGAGCAGTTCTTC	CASSPRGAFGSNEQFF
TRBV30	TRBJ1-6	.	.	TGTGCCTGGAGTGTAGCAGGGCTTAATTCACCCCTCCACTTT	CAWSVAGLNSPLHF
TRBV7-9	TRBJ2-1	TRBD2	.	TGTGCCAGCAAGATACTAGCGGGAGGGAACTACAATGAGCAGTTCTTC	CASKILAGGNYNEQFF
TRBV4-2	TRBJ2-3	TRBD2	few	TGTGCCAGCAGCCCCGACGGGGGGACGCAGTATTTT	CASSPDGGTQYF
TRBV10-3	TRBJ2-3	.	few	TGTGCCATCATTAGAGGCTTACAAAGCACAGATACGCAGTATTTT	CAIIRGLQSTDTQYF
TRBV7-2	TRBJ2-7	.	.	TGTGCCAGCAGCCCAGACCGAGAAAAGTCCTACGAGCAGTACTTC	CASSPDREKSYEQYF
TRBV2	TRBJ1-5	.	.	TGTGCCAGCAGTGTGGAGTCCGGCAATCAGCCCCAGCATTTT	CASSVESGNQPQHF
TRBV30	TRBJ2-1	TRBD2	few	TGTTCCTTGGCTCCAGGGACTACATACAATGAGCAGTTCTTC	CSLAPGTTYNEQFF
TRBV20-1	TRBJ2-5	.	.	TGCAGTGCTGCCTATGGGGAGACCCAGTACTTC	CSAAYGETQYF
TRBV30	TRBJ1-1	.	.	TGTGCTTCGGGAGGCAGATCCCTGGGAACTGAAGCTTTCTTT	CASGGRSLGTEAFF
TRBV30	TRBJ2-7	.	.	TGTGCCTGGAGCCGCCCGGGGGTTATCTCCTACGAGCAGTACTTC	CAWSRPGVISYEQYF
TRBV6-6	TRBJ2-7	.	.	TGTGCCAGCAGCCGGAGTTACGCCTACGAGCAGTACTTC	CASSRSYAYEQYF
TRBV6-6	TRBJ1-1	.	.	TGTGCCAGCAGTAAACCTGAGGGACATGCTGAAGCTTTCTTT	CASSKPEGHAEAFF
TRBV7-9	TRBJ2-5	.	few	TGTGCCAGCAGCCTCTCGACATGGGAAGAGACCCAGTACTTC	CASSLSTWEETQYF
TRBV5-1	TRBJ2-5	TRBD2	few	TGCGCCAGCAGCCCTAGGCCCGGGACTAGCGTTAAAGGCCAGTACTTC	CASSPRPGTSVKGQYF
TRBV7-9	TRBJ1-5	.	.	TGTGCCAGCAGCTTATGGGACGGTCAGCCCCAGCATTTT	CASSLWDGQPQHF
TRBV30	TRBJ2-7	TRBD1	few	TGTGCCTGGAGTAACCTTCAGGGGGCCCGCCTTTTCTTC	CAWSNLQGARLFF
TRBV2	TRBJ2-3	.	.	TGTGCCAGCAGCAATAACGGACGGGAGATCACAGATACGCAGTATTTT	CASSNNGREITDTQYF
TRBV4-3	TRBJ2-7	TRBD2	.	TGCGCCAGCAGCCAAGGAACCCCCGGGACTAGCGTCTACGAGCAGTACTTC	CASSQGTPGTSVYEQYF
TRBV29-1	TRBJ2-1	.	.	TGCAGCGTTGGACTAGTCAATGAGCAGTTCTTC	CSVGLVNEQFF
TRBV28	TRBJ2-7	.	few	TGTGCCAGCAGTATAACACAGGCGGCTCCCTCCTACGAGCAGTACTTC	CASSITQAAPSYEQYF